One and the same sample provided the 30 T cell receptor beta chains below, sequenced in a study of CD8 T cells in ankylosing spondylitis. Each CDR3 protein gets one entry after TCRdb re-called the 5' RACE reads with MiXCR. The sample has roughly 180,000 distinct CDR3 sequences, approximately 9.9% seen once. Sequenced sample: blood, either unsorted or a sorted T cell fraction (not recorded which). The receptor set was obtained from a female donor with ankylosing spondylitis or in good health (not recorded which).

The chain combines TRBV7-9 with TRBJ2-1, with D uncertain. In germline, CDR1 is SEHNR, CDR2 FQNEAQ (reference sequence). The CDR3 sequence is 14 residues long. Trimming stripped 4 bases from V and 6 bases from J, with 13 bases between. DNA of the CDR3: TGTGCCAGCAGCTCCTCGCCCCCCCTCAATGAGCAGTTCTTC. It encodes CASSSSPPLNEQFF.

This clonotype was seen many times. The chain combines TRBV15 with TRBJ2-1; 7 bases map to TRBD2. J gave up 5 bases and V 1 base, and 5 bases lay outside the gene matches. Germline loops: CDR1 LNHNV, CDR2 YYDKDF (reference sequence). The CDR3 contains 15 residues. The CDR3 reads CATSRVGLPDNEQFF. In DNA form, the CDR3 reads TGTGCCACCAGCAGAGTGGGACTACCCGACAATGAGCAGTTCTTC.

The table lists this clonotype with a few counts. The chain couples TRBV19 to TRBJ2-7; weak D call: TRBD2 (6 bases). Trimming removed 2 bases at V and 5 bases at J, with 19 bases between. Germline V gives CDR1 LNHDA, CDR2 SQIVND (reference sequence). CDR3 length: 16 residues. The CDR3 sequence: CASSISLLAPGDEQYF. The CDR3 nucleotides are TGTGCCAGTAGTATATCCTTACTAGCCCCAGGCGACGAGCAGTACTTC.

This clonotype was found many times. V is TRBV29-1 and J is TRBJ1-2; D is perhaps TRBD1 (5 bases). The CDR3 is made up of 13 amino acids. V lost 1 base, J lost 8 bases, and 14 bases lay in between. Germline V CDR1 and CDR2: SQVTM, ANQGSEA. The CDR3 bases are TGCAGCGTTGAAGGGGACGGTACGGAGGGCTACACCTTC. Translation gives CSVEGDGTEGYTF.

The CDR3 DNA follows: TGCGCCAGCAGCCCTCCGGGCAGGGGGCAAGAGACCCAGTACTTC. This encodes CASSPPGRGQETQYF. V is TRBV4-1 and J is TRBJ2-5, with TRBD1 matching 7 bases. Germline V gene sequence: CDR1 MGHRA, CDR2 YSYEKL. The CDR3 extends over 15 amino acids. The V segment lost 4 bases and the J segment 2 bases; nucleotides outside the gene matches: 7.

In this sample, this clonotype turned up many times. The V gene is TRBV10-3, the J gene TRBJ2-1; 7 nucleotides agree with TRBD2. The germline gives CDR1 ENHRY, CDR2 SYGVKD. This CDR3 spans 15 amino acids. V lost 6 bases, J lost 5 bases, and 10 bases stayed unmatched. The CDR3 sequence: CAISGLAEGNNEQFF. The CDR3 DNA reads TGTGCCATCAGCGGTCTAGCGGAGGGGAACAATGAGCAGTTCTTC.

The chain recombines TRBV19 with TRBJ2-1; TRBD2 matches 7 bases. The CDR3 runs 16 residues. CDR1 and CDR2 (germline): LNHDA, SQIVND (reference sequence). J was trimmed by 3 bases and V by 6 bases; bases with no gene match: 11. CDR3 amino acids: CASSTAGLADYNEQFF. In DNA, the CDR3 is TGTGCCAGTAGCACGGCGGGGCTAGCGGACTACAATGAGCAGTTCTTC.

The V gene is TRBV4-3, the J gene TRBJ2-2; 8 bases align to TRBD2. The CDR3 is 16 residues long. After removal of 5 bases from V and 5 bases from J, the junction contained 10 bases not matched to a gene. The V gene's germline CDR1 is LGHNA and CDR2 YSLEER. The CDR3 loop is CASSSLADPGTGELFF. In DNA form, the CDR3 reads TGCGCCAGCAGCTCACTAGCGGATCCGGGGACCGGGGAGCTGTTTTTT.

This clonotype has ten or more counts. This chain connects TRBV11-2 to TRBJ1-1; the D gene is possibly TRBD1 (6 bases). V lost 5 bases and J lost 4, with 8 bases in between. CDR1 is SGHAT, CDR2 FQNNGV, per germline. The CDR3 runs to 12 residues. For the CDR3, the DNA is TGTGCCAGCAGCACCAGGGGCACTGAAGCTTTCTTT. As protein: CASSTRGTEAFF.

Ten or more counts support this clonotype. V and J are TRBV7-9 and TRBJ2-1, with TRBD2 identical over 10 bases. V was pared by 5 bases and J by 3 bases, with 7 bases of the junction left unmatched. CDR1 SEHNR and CDR2 FQNEAQ come from the germline V gene (reference sequence). This CDR3 has 16 residues. For the CDR3, the DNA is TGTGCCAGCAGCCCGACTAGCGGGTTGGGCTACAATGAGCAGTTCTTC. It yields the protein CASSPTSGLGYNEQFF.

V usage is TRBV9 and J usage is TRBJ2-7, with D possibly matching TRBD1 (6 bases). Germline CDR1 and CDR2: SGDLS and YYNGEE. The V end was cut by 4 bases, the J end by 2 bases, with 19 bases between. The CDR3 runs 16 residues. The CDR3 spells CASSPRQGSGPYEQYF. The CDR3 DNA is TGTGCCAGCAGCCCCCGCCAGGGGTCCGGACCCTACGAGCAGTACTTC. Supplemented by reference TRBV9 and TRBJ2-7, the full variable domain reads DSGVTQTPKHLITATGQRVTLRCSPRSGDLSVYWYQQSLDQGLQFLIQYYNGEERAKGNILERFSAQQFPDLHSELNLSSLELGDSALYFCASSPRQGSGPYEQYFGPGTRLTVT.

This clonotype has at least ten counts. The chain is built from TRBV20-1 and TRBJ2-7; TRBD2 might be the D (5 bases). This CDR3 is built from 15 residues. CDR1 DFQATT and CDR2 SNEGSKA come from the germline V gene (reference sequence). The ends were cut back, 1 base at V and 0 bases at J, with 13 bases in the middle. CDR3 loop: CSARALSGNSYEQYF. The CDR3 region has the DNA TGCAGTGCTAGAGCCCTAAGCGGAAACTCCTACGAGCAGTACTTC.

This clonotype showed up many times. The gene calls are TRBV29-1 and TRBJ2-1; TRBD2 might be the D (5 bases). Germline values: CDR1 SQVTM, CDR2 ANQGSEA. V gave up 5 bases and J gave up 7 bases, with 15 bases separating them. This CDR3 is 13 amino acids long. The CDR3 sequence: CSVWGQSGNEQFF. Written as DNA, the CDR3 is TGCAGCGTTTGGGGTCAATCGGGGAATGAGCAGTTCTTC.

This sequence joins TRBV14 and TRBJ1-1; D remains ambiguous. The germline gives CDR1 SGHDN, CDR2 FVKESK. This CDR3 has 14 residues. The V end was cut by 4 bases, the J end by 4 bases, with 13 bases between. CDR3 sequence reads: CASSLTRIGTEAFF. In DNA form, the CDR3 reads TGTGCCAGCAGCCTGACGCGGATAGGCACTGAAGCTTTCTTT.

The sample holds a few counts of this clonotype. V usage is TRBV28 and J usage is TRBJ1-5; D remains unclear. CDR3 length: 11 residues. CDR1 and CDR2 (germline): MDHEN, SYDVKM. Trimming pared 4 bases from V and 7 bases from J, leaving 5 bases between. CDR3 in amino acids: CASSSSQPQHF. Here the CDR3 DNA reads TGTGCCAGCAGTTCCAGCCAGCCCCAGCATTTT.

This clonotype was observed a handful of times. The V call is TRBV28, the J call TRBJ2-7, with 8 nucleotides matching TRBD1. The J segment lost 3 bases and the V segment lost 2 bases, leaving 6 bases of the junction unmatched. The CDR3 totals 15 residues. CDR1 and CDR2 (germline): MDHEN, SYDVKM. The CDR3 reads CASSLPRDRNYEQYF. The CDR3 DNA reads as TGTGCCAGCAGTTTACCCCGGGACAGGAACTACGAGCAGTACTTC.

The V call is TRBV25-1, the J call TRBJ2-1, with a possible D match to TRBD1 (5 bases). The CDR3 has 12 residues. Trimming stripped 3 bases from V and 5 bases from J, with 5 bases between. Looked up from germline, CDR1 is MGHDK and CDR2 is SYGVNS. CDR3 DNA: TGTGCCAGCAGTGACAGGGACAATGAGCAGTTCTTC. The encoded protein is CASSDRDNEQFF.

The chain uses TRBV10-3 and TRBJ2-7; 9 bases line up with TRBD1. With V trimmed by 4 bases and J by 5 bases, 0 bases remained unmatched. The CDR3 is 12 amino acids. The germline V gene encodes CDR1 ENHRY and CDR2 SYGVKD. The CDR3 DNA reads as TGTGCCATCAGTGGGACAGGGGACGAGCAGTACTTC. It translates to CAISGTGDEQYF.

This clonotype was counted many times. The chain is built from TRBV7-6 and TRBJ2-1, with 12 bases that match TRBD2. This CDR3 contains 17 residues. V was clipped by 2 bases and J by 2 bases; unmatched bases: 4. Germline V gives CDR1 SGHVS, CDR2 FNYEAQ. Here the CDR3 DNA reads TGTGCCAGCAGCTTAAGACTAGCGGGAGACACCTACAATGAGCAGTTCTTC. Its translation: CASSLRLAGDTYNEQFF.

This chain uses TRBV7-6 with TRBJ2-1, with 12 nucleotides matching TRBD2. V lost 2 bases to trimming and J lost 9 bases; unmatched junction nucleotides: 11. The CDR3 covers 17 residues. Germline values: CDR1 SGHVS, CDR2 FNYEAQ. This CDR3 is CASSLTPASGGGVEQFF. CDR3 coding DNA: TGTGCCAGCAGCTTAACCCCGGCTAGCGGGGGGGGAGTTGAGCAGTTCTTC.

Ten or more counts support this clonotype. This chain links TRBV4-3 with TRBJ2-1, with a tentative D call TRBD1 (6 bases). Germline CDR1 is LGHNA and CDR2 is YSLEER. Trimming stripped 2 bases from V and 4 bases from J, with 18 bases between. This CDR3 has 17 amino acids. This chain's CDR3 is CASSQHQGRGLYNEQFF. The CDR3 DNA reads TGCGCCAGCAGCCAACACCAGGGGAGAGGGCTATACAATGAGCAGTTCTTC.

This clonotype appeared a few times. The chain uses TRBV6-1 and TRBJ2-3; possible D gene TRBD2, 6 bases. The CDR3 consists of 14 residues. Germline CDR1 MNHNS, CDR2 SASEGT. Trimming left V 8 bases short and J 3 bases short, with 15 bases between. The DNA for the CDR3 is TGTGCCAGCGGACCGGGAGTTCGGACAGATACGCAGTATTTT. Translating it yields CASGPGVRTDTQYF.

The chain joins TRBV27 to TRBJ2-7, with a possible D match to TRBD2 (5 bases). This CDR3 has 15 amino acids. The V end lost 3 bases, the J end lost 6 bases, and 18 bases lay between the germline ends. Per the germline V gene, CDR1 is MNHEY and CDR2 is SMNVEV (reference sequence). CDR3 in amino acids: CASSLGTRLSGEQYF. CDR3 sequence (DNA): TGTGCCAGCAGTTTGGGTACGCGGCTCAGCGGCGAGCAGTACTTC.

The V call is TRBV7-6, the J call TRBJ2-1; D is uncertain. Deletions cut 5 bases from V and 4 bases from J, with 15 bases between. The V gene's germline CDR1 is SGHVS and CDR2 FNYEAQ. The CDR3 extends over 15 amino acids. In DNA form, the CDR3 reads TGTGCCAGCAGCACCGAGCTAGGGCCTTACAATGAGCAGTTCTTC. The encoded protein is CASSTELGPYNEQFF.

This clonotype was seen a handful of times. V and J are TRBV9 and TRBJ2-1; a possible D gene is TRBD2 (5 bases). Germline lookup yields CDR1 SGDLS and CDR2 YYNGEE. V was pared by 2 bases and J by 4 bases, with 10 bases between. This CDR3 has 14 residues. CDR3 region: CASSVRAGYNEQFF. CDR3 DNA sequence: TGTGCCAGCAGCGTGAGGGCCGGGTACAATGAGCAGTTCTTC.

The J gene is TRBJ2-7, the V gene TRBV2; D perhaps matches TRBD2 (5 bases). This CDR3 spans 12 amino acids. V was clipped by 8 bases and J by 2 bases, with 10 bases between them. CDR1 and CDR2 from the germline V gene are SNHLY and FYNNEI. CDR3 nucleotide sequence: TGTGCCAGCGAGGGAACAGCCTACGAGCAGTACTTC. Its protein product is CASEGTAYEQYF.

The chain is built from TRBV5-4 and TRBJ2-6; TRBD1 matches 12 bases. Germline V CDR1 and CDR2: SGHNT, YYREEE (reference sequence). The CDR3 spans 19 residues. After removal of 1 base from V and 1 base from J, the junction contained 6 bases not matched to a gene. The CDR3 region has the DNA TGTGCCAGCAGCTTGTACCCGGGACAGGGGGCGTCTGGGGCCAACGTCCTGACTTTC. The encoded protein is CASSLYPGQGASGANVLTF.

This chain links TRBV15 with TRBJ2-7; D unclear. CDR1 is LNHNV and CDR2 is YYDKDF in the germline V gene (reference sequence). Trimming shortened V by 1 base and J by 3 bases, and 19 bases separated the two germline ends. CDR3 size: 17 residues. This chain's CDR3 is CATSRALQPSYFYEQYF. CDR3 nucleotides: TGTGCCACCAGCAGAGCCCTACAGCCCAGCTACTTCTACGAGCAGTACTTC.

This clonotype was seen more than once but under ten times. J is TRBJ2-3 and V is TRBV29-1; D call uncertain. CDR3 length: 13 amino acids. Between the trimmed V and J ends, which lost 5 bases and 2 bases, there was a span of 11 bases. Germline V lookup: CDR1 SQVTM, CDR2 ANQGSEA. This CDR3 reads CSVIIAHTDTQYF. The CDR3 DNA sequence: TGCAGCGTTATTATCGCTCACACAGATACGCAGTATTTT.

This clonotype occurred many times. V and J are TRBV7-8 and TRBJ2-7; no clear D. Germline CDR1 is SGHVS and CDR2 is FQNEAQ. The CDR3 length is 12 residues. CDR3 sequence reads: CVPGPGTYEQYF. The CDR3 DNA reads as TGTGTCCCGGGTCCCGGAACCTACGAGCAGTACTTC.